This TCR beta chain was found in a study of identical twins (TCRdb year 2016). Regarding the study in general: The study deep-sequenced TCR alpha and beta repertoires from monozygotic twins, unrelated adults of various ages and cord blood to test whether fetal clonotypes persist. To rule out contamination, the twin experiments were replicated at different times with different library preparation protocols. General conclusions and limits of the study: Invariant T cells such as MAIT and iNKT could partly confound zero-insertion analyses, though diverse VJ usage argued against this for most clonotypes. Fewer insertions were carried by abundant cord blood beta clonotypes; a weaker similar trend was observed in young adult naive repertoires, while no such trend was observed in memory repertoires. Compared with coincidental sharing between unrelated individuals, out-of-frame TCR alpha sequences shared between twins showed an excess of sequences with low generation probability. Because the same donors could not be followed over many years, conclusions were based on cross-sectional statistical analysis. In monozygotic twins, recombination models systematically underestimated out-of-frame TCR alpha sharing, but the models matched the sharing seen between unrelated individuals. In beta out-of-frame sequences, excess twin sharing was weaker, because having fewer shared sequences lowered the signal-to-noise ratio.

The V and J ends are trimmed by 10 bases and 4 bases, leaving 15 bases between them. According to the germline V gene, CDR1 reads WSHSY and CDR2 reads SAAADI. The CDR3, cysteine through phenylalanine, is 13 amino acids long. Just the 39-base CDR3 DNA is kept, in frame starting at base 1. The library was built by means of 5' RACE. For sequencing, an Illumina HiSeq 2000 was employed. A universal primer binding site was added through template switching, and the final cDNA carried a unique molecular identifier so that TCR cDNA molecules could be counted accurately. Specific primers in the conserved constant-segment region were used to synthesize first-strand cDNA for TCR alpha and beta chains. To control for contamination, every cDNA library was double barcoded, receiving both a SMART-Mk sample barcode and Illumina barcodes. Two successive PCR steps introduced TruSeq adapter sequences along with Illumina sample barcodes. Sequencing of the TCR alpha and beta cDNA libraries was done on the Illumina HiSeq platform using custom primers. The study's own analysis went as follows. MiGEC was used to process raw reads and extract unique molecular identifiers, and MiXCR was used to find CDR3 positions. For each individual, recombination models were inferred using an EM algorithm with the repgenHMM and IGoR tools. The tcR package in R was used for shared clonotype analysis, with sharing normalized by the product of cloneset sizes. To study raw recombination without the effects of thymic and clonal selection, out-of-frame nonproductive sequences were analyzed. The raw public reads went through TCRdb reprocessing: fastp at Q25, MiXCR clone calling, in-frame beta chains kept. For every CDR3 protein sequence, its rows merge into one entry that carries the most common genes and DNA. These V and J calls are TCRdb output, not the study's own analysis. In all, the sample holds some 790,000 distinct CDR3 sequences, and 15% to 20% of those were seen once. The ten largest account for roughly 13% of the sample.

Every donor in the study was a healthy Caucasian. Three pairs of female monozygotic twins, all aged roughly 18 to 29 years, were included in the twin cohort. Peripheral blood mononuclear cells were used as the source from which RNA for TCR libraries was isolated. This clonotype was counted between two and nine times. The specificity of this receptor is unknown. Base qualities are not recorded, but no much larger clone differs from it by a single base. These sequences were also reported in another study, on T cells expressing NK-cell markers. Drawing on the second study: TCR beta-chain repertoires were profiled in sorted CD3+CD56+NKG2C+, CD3+CD56+NKG2C- and CD3+CD56-NKG2C+ T-cell subsets from roughly eight donors. Among the eight sequenced donors, only one was HCMV-seronegative, while the other seven were HCMV-seropositive. To restrict sorting to alphabetaTCR-expressing T cells, an anti-gammadeltaTCR antibody was added in several experiments. In 5 to 7 donors, the dominant CD3+CD56+NKG2C+ clonotypes ranked among the top 10 CD8+ clonotypes, making up roughly 1.0-7.0% of CD8+ T cells. Those dominant clonotypes were again the most abundant among CD3+CD56-NKG2C+ cells in several donors, at roughly 25-60.1%. Whether the expanded NKG2C-expressing T cell clones were specific for HCMV antigens remained unclear. Randomly selected healthy volunteers, three men and five women, were used as the eight sequenced donors. HCMV serostatus was determined by detecting HCMV-specific IgG in serum with a commercial ELISA kit. For roughly 6 donors, bulk peripheral blood T-cell repertoires were also sequenced from unsorted PBMC. MIGEC was used to demultiplex reads and group the reads by UMI, and MiTCR was used to assemble and quantify clonotypes. To exclude erroneous sequences, only TCR cDNA sequences supported by at least two reads were retained. Downstream repertoire analysis used the tcR package, and clonotypes were matched across fractions by CDR3 nucleotide sequence plus V segment. VDJmatch was used to annotate antigen specificity against VDJdb, with one amino acid substitution in CDR3 permitted.

The receptor was derived from a woman aged 18-29 years in good health. The receptor chain draws on TRBV10-2 and TRBJ2-3, with TRBD2 tentatively as D gene (5 bases match). Sequenced material: PBMCs. The CDR3 loop reads CATSRGMADTQYF. The sequence in DNA is TGCGCCACCTCACGGGGTATGGCAGATACGCAGTATTTT.